Following are 7 T cell receptor beta chains from one sample sequenced in a study of cytomegalovirus exposure and HLA in healthy donors. Measured with immunoSEQ multiplex PCR; TCRdb has only the in-frame clones, and not every one. The data show over 200,000 clones, with about 90% seen just once and 2.9% held by the top ten. The source material was PBMCs. The source is a woman aged 18 to 35 in good health and CMV-seronegative.

V is TRBV6-5 and J is TRBJ2-3; D possibly corresponds to TRBD1 (6 bases). Germline CDR1 reads MNHEY; CDR2 reads SVGAGI. Between the trimmed V and J ends, which lost 0 bases and 2 bases, there was a span of 12 bases. The CDR3 length is 16 residues. CDR3 sequence: CASSYSKTGDTDTQYF. The DNA of the CDR3 is TGTGCCAGCAGTTACTCGAAGACAGGAGACACAGATACGCAGTATTTT.

The chain joins TRBV10-1 to TRBJ2-7; 14 bases fit TRBD2. The CDR3 length is 17 residues. V lost 6 bases to trimming and J lost 4 bases; unmatched junction nucleotides: 11. CDR1 and CDR2 (germline): WNHNN, SYGVQD (reference sequence). CDR3 nucleotide sequence: TGCGCCAGCAGCCTCCCCGGACTAGCGGGAGGCATGTACGAGCAGTACTTC. Protein product: CASSLPGLAGGMYEQYF.

There are a few counts of this clone. The chain is built from TRBV6-6 and TRBJ2-7; 14 positions match TRBD2. Losses at the gene ends were 6 bases for V and 1 base for J; bases not matched to a gene: 2. Germline V gene data show CDR1 as MNHNY and CDR2 as SVGAGI (reference sequence). The CDR3 covers 15 residues. CDR3 residues: CASRRLAGGSYEQYF. The DNA of the CDR3 is TGTGCCAGCAGACGACTAGCGGGAGGGTCCTACGAGCAGTACTTC.

The rearrangement joins TRBV6-5 to TRBJ2-7; 7 positions agree with TRBD1. The J segment lost 3 bases and the V segment lost 8 bases, leaving 4 bases of the junction unmatched. The CDR3 is 12 residues long. Germline V gene lookup returns CDR1 MNHEY and CDR2 SVGAGI. CDR3 DNA sequence: TGTGCCAGCGCGCAGGGGGACTACGAGCAGTACTTC. Amino acids: CASAQGDYEQYF.

The chain has TRBV11-2 and TRBJ1-1, with 8 bases aligning to TRBD1. The CDR3 totals 14 residues. Germline assignment: CDR1 SGHAT and CDR2 FQNNGV. Unmatched junction bases numbered 1, after V lost 1 base and J lost 3 bases. CDR3 bases: TGTGCCAGCAGCTTAGGGGACAGGTACACTGAAGCTTTCTTT. This sequence encodes CASSLGDRYTEAFF.

The chain carries TRBV28 and TRBJ1-1; D not resolved. The CDR3 loop spans 12 amino acids. CDR1 is MDHEN, CDR2 SYDVKM, per germline. With 4 bases removed from V and 0 bases from J, the gap between germline ends came to 3 bases. The CDR3 sequence is CASSSVNTEAFF. The CDR3 bases are TGTGCCAGCAGTTCTGTGAACACTGAAGCTTTCTTT.

This clone was observed a few times. The chain uses TRBV2 and TRBJ1-5; D is ambiguous. The CDR3 is 15 amino acids. Deletions cut 3 bases from V and 3 bases from J, with 12 bases between. The germline CDR1 and CDR2 sequences are SNHLY and FYNNEI. The CDR3 here is CASSDRGLVNQPQHF. In nucleotides, the CDR3 is TGTGCCAGCAGTGATCGGGGTTTGGTCAATCAGCCCCAGCATTTT.